Listed below are T cell receptor beta chains from one sample, sequenced in a study of blood T cell repertoires in COVID-19. The protocol was immunoSEQ multiplex PCR, while the TCRdb copy is restricted to in-frame clones and leaves out a portion. The sample contains around 130,000 clones, roughly 78% of which appear only once. The sample consisted of peripheral blood. The receptors shown here come from a man aged 55 to 70 with active or convalescent COVID-19. Each CDR3 is given with its conserved first and last residue. D genes are given only for firm matches. For some rows the clone size is stated as once, few or many, or as a class when expanded; others skip it.

D	V	length	J	size	DNA	CDR3
.	TRBV7-3	15	TRBJ2-1	.	TGTGCCAGCAGCGCGGACAGAAGCTCCTACAATGAGCAGTTCTTC	CASSADRSSYNEQFF
TRBD1	TRBV7-2	14	TRBJ2-3	.	TGTGCCAGCTATGACAGGGACGGCACAGATACGCAGTATTTT	CASYDRDGTDTQYF
TRBD2	TRBV7-9	15	TRBJ2-7	few	TGTGCCAGCAGCTTTAGCGGGAATCCAAACTACGAGCAGTACTTC	CASSFSGNPNYEQYF
TRBD2	TRBV11-2	14	TRBJ2-1	.	TGTGCCAGCAGCACTAGCGGGAATTGGAATGAGCAGTTCTTC	CASSTSGNWNEQFF
.	TRBV7-9	15	TRBJ1-2	.	TGTGCCAGCAGCTTGATGGGGGGGAACGTTCATGGCTACACCTTC	CASSLMGGNVHGYTF
TRBD2	TRBV3-1/TRBV3-2	15	TRBJ2-1	.	TGTGCCAGCAGCTCGGGACTAGCGGGATACAATGAGCAGTTCTTC	CASSSGLAGYNEQFF
TRBD2	TRBV7-2	17	TRBJ2-1	.	TGTGCCAGCAGCTTACAATCGGGAGGGGGGGTAGTCCATGAGCAGTTCTTC	CASSLQSGGGVVHEQFF
.	TRBV7-3	15	TRBJ2-2	once	TGTGCCAGCAGCACATCCGGAGCGAACACCGGGGAGCTGTTTTTT	CASSTSGANTGELFF
.	TRBV20-1	11	TRBJ2-7	.	TGCGGAAGCCGGGACTCCTACGAGCAGTACTTC	CGSRDSYEQYF
.	TRBV7-8	15	TRBJ1-3	once	TGTGCCAGCAGCTTATGGGAGCGTCCGGGAAACACCATATATTTT	CASSLWERPGNTIYF
TRBD2	TRBV5-1	14	TRBJ2-5	.	TGCGCCAGCAGCCAGGGACTAGCGGGAGAGACCCAGTACTTC	CASSQGLAGETQYF
TRBD1	TRBV6-5	14	TRBJ1-4	.	TGTGCCAGCAGTCGGGACAGGGAGGGTGAAAAACTGTTTTTT	CASSRDREGEKLFF
TRBD1	TRBV18	16	TRBJ1-1	few	TGTGCCAGCTCACCCGGGACAGGCAGGTACTACACTGAAGCTTTCTTT	CASSPGTGRYYTEAFF
TRBD2	TRBV24-1	12	TRBJ2-5	.	TGTGCCACCGGGAGGGAAGGGGAGACCCAGTACTTC	CATGREGETQYF
TRBD2	TRBV7-8	14	TRBJ2-3	.	TGTGCCAGCAGATTGGCGGGAGGGGTATATACGCAGTATTTT	CASRLAGGVYTQYF
.	TRBV29-1	12	TRBJ1-2	.	TGCAGCGCTACGATTAGCGGATATGGCTACACCTTC	CSATISGYGYTF
.	TRBV7-8	11	TRBJ1-2	.	TGTGCCGGCTCCGGGGGGGTTGGCTACACCTTC	CAGSGGVGYTF
TRBD1	TRBV11-2	14	TRBJ2-7	.	TGTGCCAGCAGCTCCGGGACAGGGCCCTACGAGCAGTACTTC	CASSSGTGPYEQYF
TRBD1	TRBV30	14	TRBJ2-7	.	TGTGCCTGGAGTGCGGGACAGGTCACGGACGAGCAGTACTTC	CAWSAGQVTDEQYF
TRBD1	TRBV28	14	TRBJ1-3	.	TGTGCCAGCTGGACAGGGGGCGGAGGAAACACCATATATTTT	CASWTGGGGNTIYF
TRBD2	TRBV18	16	TRBJ2-1	once	TGTGCCAGCTCGACCGGACTGACTAGCGGGGTCAATGAGCAGTTCTTC	CASSTGLTSGVNEQFF
TRBD2	TRBV27	17	TRBJ2-5	.	TGTGCCAGCAGTCGTCGTACTAGCGGAGGCCGACAAGAGACCCAGTACTTC	CASSRRTSGGRQETQYF
.	TRBV7-2	14	TRBJ1-2	.	TGTGCCAGCAGCTTAAACATCGAGGTTATGAGCTACACCTTC	CASSLNIEVMSYTF
.	TRBV18	16	TRBJ2-2	.	TGTGCCAGCTCACCATCGACGGGGAAGAACACCGGGGAGCTGTTTTTT	CASSPSTGKNTGELFF
TRBD2	TRBV18	15	TRBJ2-7	.	TGTGCCAGCTCAACCGGGGCGGGAGGGCGGTCCGAGCAGTACTTC	CASSTGAGGRSEQYF
TRBD1	TRBV4-1	15	TRBJ2-1	.	TGCGCCAGCCGGGACGGGACAGGGGGTCGAAATGAGCAGTTCTTC	CASRDGTGGRNEQFF
.	TRBV12-3/TRBV12-4	12	TRBJ1-6	few	TGTGCCAGCTCTTCTAGTAATTCACCCCTCCACTTT	CASSSSNSPLHF
.	TRBV7-3	14	TRBJ2-7	.	TGTGCCAGCAGCCCCTCGGGAGCGCTGTACGAGCAGTACTTC	CASSPSGALYEQYF
.	TRBV24-1	13	TRBJ2-3	.	TGTGCCACCAGTGACCGCTATACAGATACGCAGTATTTT	CATSDRYTDTQYF
TRBD2	TRBV4-1	21	TRBJ2-7	.	TGCGCCAGCAGCCAAGAATGGGGGGACTATTTTGCGGGCGAAAACTCCTACGAGCAGTACTTC	CASSQEWGDYFAGENSYEQYF
.	TRBV18	12	TRBJ2-7	.	TGTGCCAGCTCGTCGATGAGCTACGAGCAGTACTTC	CASSSMSYEQYF
TRBD1	TRBV6-2/TRBV6-3	15	TRBJ2-3	.	TGTGCCAGCAGTCCCGGACAGGGCGGCACAGATACGCAGTATTTT	CASSPGQGGTDTQYF
TRBD1	TRBV5-1	15	TRBJ1-1	.	TGCGCCAGCAGTTTTCGCGACAGGGAGGCGGCGGAAGCTTTCTTT	CASSFRDREAAEAFF
.	TRBV7-8	17	TRBJ2-1	.	TGTGCCAGCAGCCCTCCAGGGTCCCAGAGCTCCTACAATGAGCAGTTCTTC	CASSPPGSQSSYNEQFF
TRBD2	TRBV5-6	18	TRBJ2-2	.	TGTGCCACCTCACCCCTTTTGGCGGGAGCGAAGAACACCGGGGAGCTGTTTTTT	CATSPLLAGAKNTGELFF
.	TRBV28	18	TRBJ2-3	.	TGTGCCAGCAGTTCCTCTATGGGGGGAGTTGGGGGCACAGATACGCAGTATTTT	CASSSSMGGVGGTDTQYF
TRBD2	TRBV28	14	TRBJ2-1	.	TGTGCCAGCAGTCGTGGCCAGCGGGAGGCCATCGAGTTCTTC	CASSRGQREAIEFF
.	TRBV29-1	12	TRBJ2-6	.	TGCAGCGTTGATACAGGGGCCAACGTCCTGACTTTC	CSVDTGANVLTF
.	TRBV9	14	TRBJ1-1	.	TGTGCCAGCAGCGTTTACATGGGGGGCACTGAAGCTTTCTTT	CASSVYMGGTEAFF
.	TRBV10-3	15	TRBJ2-3	.	TGTGCCATCAGTATAGCGGCGAGGGGCACAGATACGCAGTATTTT	CAISIAARGTDTQYF